This entry concerns a single T cell receptor beta chain. CDR3 size: 13 residues. The V gene's germline CDR1 is MNHEY and CDR2 SMNVEV (reference sequence). V was pared by 5 bases and J by 1 base, with 8 bases between. The sample is drawn from a study of T cell responses to AZD1222 COVID-19 vaccine. Sequenced by immunoSEQ multiplex PCR; TCRdb stores in-frame clones only, minus some. Of roughly 120,000 clones listed, about 90% are singletons. Sequencing used peripheral blood, obtained on day 0 of AZD1222 vaccination. The sequence was obtained from an adult in good health. The genes are TRBV27 and TRBJ1-2; D gene ambiguous. The CDR3 protein is CASSPGLNYGYTF. DNA for the CDR3: TGTGCCAGCAGTCCCGGACTTAACTATGGCTACACCTTC.